This T cell receptor (beta chain) was recorded in a study of vaccination and CD4 T cells after COVID-19. The Oncomine TCR Beta short-read assay was applied to DNA of cultured CD4+ T cells. TCRdb re-analysed the PCR reads in MiXCR, keeping a single row per CDR3 protein. The sample carries 14,000 or so distinct CDR3 sequences, around 20% recorded once. On this clonotype: Its antigen is as yet unknown.

This CDR3 has 14 residues. Germline lookup yields CDR1 SGHTA and CDR2 FQGNSA. Between the trimmed V and J ends, which lost 5 bases and 0 bases, there was a span of 10 bases. Treatment: approximately 11-day PBMC culture with coronavirus spike peptide pools or control peptides (ViraFEST assay). Sample: cultured CD4+ T cells from blood. The receptor was isolated from a human donor with COVID-19. This chain links TRBV7-2 with TRBJ1-1, with D possibly matching TRBD1 (5 bases). The CDR3 protein is CASSRDRVNTEAFF. DNA for the CDR3: TGTGCCAGCAGCAGAGACAGAGTGAACACTGAAGCTTTCTTT.